Sequencing of this T cell receptor (beta chain) was carried out in a study of T-cell memory formation after mild COVID-19 (dated by TCRdb to the early 2020s). Study-level background: Most TCR sequence clusters were specific to one of the two donors. In a couple of donors, T-cell clones that expanded and contracted after mild COVID-19 were tracked by sequencing TCRalpha and TCRbeta repertoires over time. Two young, previously healthy adult volunteers, one female and one male, were included in the cohort.

Overall results and qualifications from the work: SARS-CoV-2 specificity of the second-wave clones peaking on day 37 was not confirmed. Contracting CD4+ clones turned up mainly in the CM and EM memory subsets, whereas EMRA was where CD8+ clones were enriched. The study covered only a couple of mild cases, and larger cohorts including severe cases with pre-infection samples were considered necessary. Some responding clones were found in pre-infection memory, which suggests that pre-existing cross-reactive memory T cells took part in the SARS-CoV-2 response. Clones that contracted from day 15 to 85 showed balanced CD4/CD8 phenotypes, whereas a second wave of clones that expanded from day 15 to 37 leaned towards CD4+.

This clonotype was observed a few times. Its antigen remains unidentified. Base qualities are missing; no much larger clone stands one base away. CDR1 and CDR2, per the germline V gene, are SGHTA and FQGNSA. The CDR3 numbers 12 residues from cysteine through phenylalanine. CDR3 DNA is the only sequence kept; it has 36 bases, read in frame from the first base. V is clipped by 2 bases and J by 10 bases, and the sequence between their germline boundaries is 10 bases long. Sequencing instrument: Illumina NovaSeq 6000. cDNA libraries for TCRalpha and TCRbeta were prepared by 5'RACE using constant-segment primers, with sample barcodes and unique molecular identifiers added. Trizol reagent was used to extract RNA from every sample. The libraries were amplified in two PCR steps, and the second step added a second sample barcode and Illumina TruSeq adapters. Sequencing of libraries was performed on an Illumina NovaSeq with 2 x 150 bp paired-end reads. The authors' pipeline ran thus. With migec v1.2.7, reads were demultiplexed and then collapsed into UMI-guided consensus sequences. Using mixcr v2.1.11, UMI consensuses were aligned to TRA and TRB V and J templates and then assembled into clonotypes. A clonotype was counted as expanded or contracted only if both edgeR and NoisET called the change significant, with noise models trained on biological replicates. edgeR calls used a false discovery rate-adjusted p below 0.01 and a log2 fold-change threshold of 1. As an exploratory analysis of dynamics, max-normalized trajectories of the 1000 most abundant clonotypes were examined with PCA combined with hierarchical clustering. Each responding clone was given a CD4 or CD8 phenotype based on the CD4+ and CD8+ repertoires, which had been sequenced separately. TCRdb handled the public reads itself, with Q25 trimming in fastp and clone calling in MiXCR, and kept productive beta chains. Rows merge per CDR3 protein into single entries with the most common DNA and genes. In this record, the V and J calls reflect TCRdb's handling and not the investigators' own analysis. This sample lists about 420,000 distinct CDR3 sequences; about a quarter were detected once. The biggest ten clones account for around 12% of the sample.

Ficoll-Paque density gradient centrifugation was used to isolate PBMCs. The TCR sequence derives from an adult woman who had mild COVID-19 (a few samples of this study predate the infection). The sample titles of this study are shuffled in the database, so cell type and time point are left out; the donor was told from shared clones. Recombination joined TRBV7-2 with TRBJ2-3, with a weak D call of TRBD2 (6 bases match). The sample consisted of PBMCs or a T cell subset sorted from them (not recorded which). The DNA sequence follows: TGTGCCAGCAGCTTATTGGACTATGCGCAGTATTTT. This yields the protein CASSLLDYAQYF.